This entry concerns a single T cell receptor (beta chain). Its antigen is unidentified. TCRdb processed the 5' RACE reads anew with MiXCR; each CDR3 protein has one entry. The table lists 500,000 to 650,000 distinct CDR3 sequences, about 20% of them singletons. This entry is derived from a study of T-cell memory formation after mild COVID-19. Study conclusions and caveats: Researchers found some responding clones in pre-infection memory, a sign that cross-reactive memory joined.

The sequence derives from an adult woman who had mild COVID-19 (a few samples of this study predate the infection). Cell type and time point are not known. The sequencing sample was made of PBMCs or a T cell subset sorted from them (not recorded which).

The CDR3 sequence is CASRLMGTVTNQPQHF. CDR3 in DNA: TGTGCCAGCAGGTTAATGGGGACAGTAACTAATCAGCCCCAGCATTTT. This chain links TRBV12-3 or TRBV12-4 with TRBJ1-5; TRBD1 agrees at 7 bases. V lost 6 bases and J lost 4; bases outside the gene matches: 12. The CDR3 contains 16 residues.